This is a list of T cell receptor beta chains from one sample in a study of blood T cell repertoires in COVID-19. TCRdb keeps only in-frame clones here, not all; method: immunoSEQ multiplex PCR. The sample carries 100,000 to 150,000 clones, over 75% recorded once. Sequencing was done on a sample of peripheral blood. The receptors shown here come from a man aged 45-60 years with acute or convalescent COVID-19. The CDR3 runs from the conserved cysteine through the conserved F or W. The D gene is left open where the match is weak. Some rows mark clone size as missing; the rest say once, few, many or name a class of expanded clone.

j_gene: TRBJ1-4
v_gene: TRBV5-1
abundance: -
d_gene: -
CDR3aa: CASSPGPNEKLFF
CDR3nt: TGCGCCAGCAGCCCAGGGCCTAATGAAAAACTGTTTTTT

j_gene: TRBJ1-2
v_gene: TRBV12-3/TRBV12-4
abundance: -
d_gene: -
CDR3aa: CASKSIYGYTF
CDR3nt: TGTGCCAGCAAAAGCATCTACGGCTACACCTTC

j_gene: TRBJ2-7
v_gene: TRBV28
abundance: -
d_gene: -
CDR3aa: CASYRQGMNEQYF
CDR3nt: TGTGCCAGCTATCGGCAGGGAATGAACGAGCAGTACTTC

j_gene: TRBJ1-4
v_gene: TRBV10-2
abundance: once
d_gene: TRBD1
CDR3aa: CASSESPGQGSEKLFF
CDR3nt: TGCGCCAGCAGTGAGTCGCCGGGACAGGGGAGTGAAAAACTGTTTTTT

j_gene: TRBJ2-5
v_gene: TRBV10-2
abundance: -
d_gene: TRBD2
CDR3aa: CASIPRRGGQETQYF
CDR3nt: TGCGCCAGCATCCCCAGGCGGGGGGGACAAGAGACCCAGTACTTC

j_gene: TRBJ2-4
v_gene: TRBV4-1
abundance: few
d_gene: -
CDR3aa: CASSQLGLLAKNIQYF
CDR3nt: TGCGCCAGCAGCCAATTGGGACTTCTAGCCAAAAACATTCAGTACTTC

j_gene: TRBJ2-3
v_gene: TRBV6-5
abundance: -
d_gene: TRBD1
CDR3aa: CASSPRTGVSDTQYF
CDR3nt: TGTGCCAGCAGTCCCCGGACAGGGGTTTCAGATACGCAGTATTTT

j_gene: TRBJ2-7
v_gene: TRBV5-1
abundance: -
d_gene: -
CDR3aa: CASSFGAINAQYF
CDR3nt: TGCGCCAGCAGCTTTGGAGCAATCAACGCGCAGTACTTC

j_gene: TRBJ2-5
v_gene: TRBV4-1
abundance: -
d_gene: TRBD2
CDR3aa: CASSQELAGYTETQYF
CDR3nt: TGCGCCAGCAGCCAAGAACTAGCGGGATATACAGAGACCCAGTACTTC

j_gene: TRBJ2-5
v_gene: TRBV21-1
abundance: -
d_gene: -
CDR3aa: CASSKYPKTEKETQYF
CDR3nt: TGTGCCAGCAGCAAATACCCAAAGACTGAGAAAGAGACCCAGTACTTC

j_gene: TRBJ1-2
v_gene: TRBV6-2/TRBV6-3
abundance: -
d_gene: -
CDR3aa: CASSTGFNYGYTF
CDR3nt: TGTGCCAGCAGCACGGGATTTAACTATGGCTACACCTTC

j_gene: TRBJ1-5
v_gene: TRBV21-1
abundance: -
d_gene: -
CDR3aa: CASNLRGQGEYSNQPQHF
CDR3nt: TGTGCCAGCAACCTCAGAGGACAGGGCGAGTATAGCAATCAGCCCCAGCATTTT

j_gene: TRBJ2-7
v_gene: TRBV5-4
abundance: -
d_gene: TRBD1
CDR3aa: CASSPTGDEQYF
CDR3nt: TGTGCCAGCAGCCCGACAGGGGACGAGCAGTACTTC

j_gene: TRBJ1-2
v_gene: TRBV7-9
abundance: -
d_gene: TRBD1
CDR3aa: CASSSKDRTYGYTF
CDR3nt: TGTGCCAGCAGCTCCAAGGACAGGACCTATGGCTACACCTTC

j_gene: TRBJ1-2
v_gene: TRBV19
abundance: many
d_gene: TRBD1
CDR3aa: CASSAGTGFYGYTF
CDR3nt: TGTGCCAGTAGCGCCGGGACAGGGTTCTATGGCTACACCTTC